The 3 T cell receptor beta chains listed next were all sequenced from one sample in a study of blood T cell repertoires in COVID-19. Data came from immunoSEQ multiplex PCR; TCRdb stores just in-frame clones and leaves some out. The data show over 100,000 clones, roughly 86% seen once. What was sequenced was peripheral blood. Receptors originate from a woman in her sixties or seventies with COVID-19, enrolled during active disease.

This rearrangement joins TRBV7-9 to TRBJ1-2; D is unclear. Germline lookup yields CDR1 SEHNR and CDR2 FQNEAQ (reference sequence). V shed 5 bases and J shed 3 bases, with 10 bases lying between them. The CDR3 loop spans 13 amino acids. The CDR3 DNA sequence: TGTGCCAGCAGCCGTACTGAAGACTATGGCTACACCTTC. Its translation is CASSRTEDYGYTF.

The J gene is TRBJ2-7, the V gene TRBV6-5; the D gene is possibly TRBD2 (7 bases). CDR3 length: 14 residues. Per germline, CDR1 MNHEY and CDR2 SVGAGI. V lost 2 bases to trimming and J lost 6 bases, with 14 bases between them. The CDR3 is CASSYQQRGAEQYF. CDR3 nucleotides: TGTGCCAGCAGTTACCAACAACGGGGGGCCGAGCAGTACTTC.

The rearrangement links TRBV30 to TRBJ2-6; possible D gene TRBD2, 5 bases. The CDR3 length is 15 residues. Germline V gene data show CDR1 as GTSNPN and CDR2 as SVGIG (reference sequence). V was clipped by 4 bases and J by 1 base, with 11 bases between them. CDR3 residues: CAWNPGISGANVLTF. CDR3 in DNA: TGTGCCTGGAACCCGGGGATATCTGGGGCCAACGTCCTGACTTTC.